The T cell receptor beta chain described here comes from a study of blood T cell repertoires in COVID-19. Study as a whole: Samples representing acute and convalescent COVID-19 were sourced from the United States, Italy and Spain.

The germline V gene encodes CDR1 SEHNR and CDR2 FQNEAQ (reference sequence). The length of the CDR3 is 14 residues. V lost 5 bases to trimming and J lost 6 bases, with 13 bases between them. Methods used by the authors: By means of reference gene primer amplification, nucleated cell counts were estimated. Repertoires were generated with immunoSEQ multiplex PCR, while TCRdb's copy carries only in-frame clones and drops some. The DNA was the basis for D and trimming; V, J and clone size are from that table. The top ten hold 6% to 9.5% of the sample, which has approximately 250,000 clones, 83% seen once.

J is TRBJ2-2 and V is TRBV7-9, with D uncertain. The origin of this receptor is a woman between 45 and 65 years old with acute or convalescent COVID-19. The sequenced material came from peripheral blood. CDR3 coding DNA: TGTGCCAGCAGCCCCCCGTCTTCCCCCGGGGAGCTGTTTTTT. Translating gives CASSPPSSPGELFF.